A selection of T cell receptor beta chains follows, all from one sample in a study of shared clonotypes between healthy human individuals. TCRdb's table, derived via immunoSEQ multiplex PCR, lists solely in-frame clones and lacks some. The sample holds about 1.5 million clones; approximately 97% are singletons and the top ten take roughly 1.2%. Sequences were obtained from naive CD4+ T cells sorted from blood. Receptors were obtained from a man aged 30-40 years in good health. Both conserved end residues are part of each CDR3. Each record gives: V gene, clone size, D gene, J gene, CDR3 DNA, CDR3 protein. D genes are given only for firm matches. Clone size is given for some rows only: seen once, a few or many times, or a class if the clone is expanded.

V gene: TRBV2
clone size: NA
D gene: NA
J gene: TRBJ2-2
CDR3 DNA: TGTGCCAGCAGTGAAGCAGGGGCCGGGGAGCTGTTTTTT
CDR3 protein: CASSEAGAGELFF

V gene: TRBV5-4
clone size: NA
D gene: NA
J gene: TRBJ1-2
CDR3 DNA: TGTGCCAGCAGACACTTCTACTTTCTGACAGCCACGAACTATGGCTACACCTTC
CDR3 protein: CASRHFYFLTATNYGYTF

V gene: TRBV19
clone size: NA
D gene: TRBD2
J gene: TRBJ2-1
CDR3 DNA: TGTGCCAGTAGGGCTGGGGGCGGGAGGGGCGATGAGCAGTTCTTC
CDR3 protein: CASRAGGGRGDEQFF

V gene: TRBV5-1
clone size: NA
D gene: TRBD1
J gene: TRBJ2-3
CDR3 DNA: TGCGCCAGCAGCTTGTCCCCGGGACAGGGTTGGGGCCACACAGATACGCAGTATTTT
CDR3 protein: CASSLSPGQGWGHTDTQYF

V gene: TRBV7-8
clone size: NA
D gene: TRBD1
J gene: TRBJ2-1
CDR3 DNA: TGTGCCAGCAGCTACAGGGGTGAGCAGTTCTTC
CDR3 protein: CASSYRGEQFF

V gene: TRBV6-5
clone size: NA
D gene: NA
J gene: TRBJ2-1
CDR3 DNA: TGTGCCAGCAGTTACTCGAACAGGGCCTACAATGAGCAGTTCTTC
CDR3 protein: CASSYSNRAYNEQFF

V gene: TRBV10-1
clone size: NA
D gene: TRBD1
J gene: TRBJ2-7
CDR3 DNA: TGCGCCAGCAGTGAGTCTCCGACAGGGTACTACGAGCAGTACTTC
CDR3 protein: CASSESPTGYYEQYF

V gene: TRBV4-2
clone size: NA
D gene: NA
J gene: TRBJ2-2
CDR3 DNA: TGTGCCAGCAGCCAAGATGAGGGATACACCGGGGAGCTGTTTTTT
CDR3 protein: CASSQDEGYTGELFF

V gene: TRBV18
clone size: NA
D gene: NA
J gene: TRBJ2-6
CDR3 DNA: TGTGCCAGCTCACCCCAGGGGCCTGGGGCCAACGTCCTGACTTTC
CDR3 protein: CASSPQGPGANVLTF

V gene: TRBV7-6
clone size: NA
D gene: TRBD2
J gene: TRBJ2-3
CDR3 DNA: TGTGCCAGCAGCCTCGGGACTAGCGCCACAGATACGCAGTATTTT
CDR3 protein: CASSLGTSATDTQYF

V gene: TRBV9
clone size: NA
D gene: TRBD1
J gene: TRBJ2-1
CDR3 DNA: TGTGCCAGCAGCGTTGAACCCCGGACAGGGGGCGCGATCAATGAGCAGTTCTTC
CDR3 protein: CASSVEPRTGGAINEQFF

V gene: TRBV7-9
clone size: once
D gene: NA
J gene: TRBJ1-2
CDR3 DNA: TGTGCCAGCAGCTTGGGGGGCTATGGCTACACCTTC
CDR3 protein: CASSLGGYGYTF

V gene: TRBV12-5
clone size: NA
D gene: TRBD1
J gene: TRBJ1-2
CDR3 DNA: TGTGCTAGTGGTCAAGGGACAGGGTTCTATGGCTACACCTTC
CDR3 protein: CASGQGTGFYGYTF

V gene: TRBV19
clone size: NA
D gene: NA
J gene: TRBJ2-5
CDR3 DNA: TGTGCCAGTAGTACCCGGGACTTACGGAAGGAGACCCAGTACTTC
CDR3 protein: CASSTRDLRKETQYF

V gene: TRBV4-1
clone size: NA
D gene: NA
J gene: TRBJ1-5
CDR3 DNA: TGCGCCAGCAGCCAAGTCAATCAGCCCCAGCATTTT
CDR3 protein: CASSQVNQPQHF

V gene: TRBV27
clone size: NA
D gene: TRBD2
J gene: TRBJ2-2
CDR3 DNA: TGTGCCAGCAGTCCCAGCGGGACGAACACCGGGGAGCTGTTTTTT
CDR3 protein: CASSPSGTNTGELFF

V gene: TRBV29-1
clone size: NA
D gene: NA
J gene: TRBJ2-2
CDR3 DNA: TGCAGCGGTGCGGCAGCCTCAAACACCGGGGAGCTGTTTTTT
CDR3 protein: CSGAAASNTGELFF

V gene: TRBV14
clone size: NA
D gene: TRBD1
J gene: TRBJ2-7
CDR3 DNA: TGTGCCAGCAGCCTGGGACAGGGGGCGAGGGACGAGCAGTACTTC
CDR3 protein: CASSLGQGARDEQYF

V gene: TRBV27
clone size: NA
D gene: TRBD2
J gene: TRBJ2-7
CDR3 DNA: TGTGCCAGCAGTTGGGGACTACCGGGGCTCGAGCAGTACTTC
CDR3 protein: CASSWGLPGLEQYF

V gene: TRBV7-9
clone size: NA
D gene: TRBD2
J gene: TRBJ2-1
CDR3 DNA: TGTGCCAGCCTGGGGACTAGCGGGAGTGTTGGTCCCTACAATGAGCAGTTCTTC
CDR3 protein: CASLGTSGSVGPYNEQFF

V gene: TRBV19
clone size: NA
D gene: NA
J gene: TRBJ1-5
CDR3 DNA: TGTGCCAGTACCATACCTGCGAGTAGTGGGCCCAATCAGCCCCAGCATTTT
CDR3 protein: CASTIPASSGPNQPQHF

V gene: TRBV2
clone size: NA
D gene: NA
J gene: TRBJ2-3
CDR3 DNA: TGTGCCAGCAGTTTTAGGGGACACAGTACAGATACGCAGTATTTT
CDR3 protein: CASSFRGHSTDTQYF

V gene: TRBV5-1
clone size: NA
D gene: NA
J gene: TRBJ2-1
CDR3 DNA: TGCGCCAGCAGCTTGGAGAGGGTCGGCAATGAGCAGTTCTTC
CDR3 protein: CASSLERVGNEQFF

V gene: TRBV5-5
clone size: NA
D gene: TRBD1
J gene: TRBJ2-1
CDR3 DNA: TGTGCCAGCAGCTTAACTCCCCAACAGGGGAATGAGCAGTTCTTC
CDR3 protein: CASSLTPQQGNEQFF

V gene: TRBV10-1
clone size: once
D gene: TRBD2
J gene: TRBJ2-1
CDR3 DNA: TGCGCCAGCAGTTTCTCCAGACTAGCGGGATTCTACAATGAGCAGTTCTTC
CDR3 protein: CASSFSRLAGFYNEQFF

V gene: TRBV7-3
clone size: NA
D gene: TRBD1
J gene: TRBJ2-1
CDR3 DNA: TGTGCCAGCAGCTCAAGACAGGGGGCTCTGTACAATGAGCAGTTCTTC
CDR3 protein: CASSSRQGALYNEQFF

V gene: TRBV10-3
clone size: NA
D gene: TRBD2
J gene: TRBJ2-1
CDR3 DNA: TGTGCCATCAGTGAGTCGGTAGCGGGCACCAATGAGCAGTTCTTC
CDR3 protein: CAISESVAGTNEQFF

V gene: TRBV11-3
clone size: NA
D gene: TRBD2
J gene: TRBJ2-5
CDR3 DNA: TGTGCCAGCAGCTACGATTTAGGGGCGGGAGGGTTAGAGACCCAGTACTTC
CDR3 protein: CASSYDLGAGGLETQYF

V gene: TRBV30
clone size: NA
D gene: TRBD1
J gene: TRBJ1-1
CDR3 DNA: TGTGCCTGGTATAACAGGGGGTGGGGGAACACTGAAGCTTTCTTT
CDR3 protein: CAWYNRGWGNTEAFF

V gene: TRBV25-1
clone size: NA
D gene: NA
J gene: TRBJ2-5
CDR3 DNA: TGTGCCAGCAGCCACATAGAGAGGGCAGAGACCCAGTACTTC
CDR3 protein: CASSHIERAETQYF

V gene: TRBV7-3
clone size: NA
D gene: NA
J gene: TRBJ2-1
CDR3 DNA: TGTGCCAGCAGCTTAAGGCGCCATGAGCAGTTCTTC
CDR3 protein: CASSLRRHEQFF

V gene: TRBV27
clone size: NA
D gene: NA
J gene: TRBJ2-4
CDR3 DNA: TGTGCCAGCAGTCTCAGGGTCCGGGATCGGAACATTCAGTACTTC
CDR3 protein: CASSLRVRDRNIQYF

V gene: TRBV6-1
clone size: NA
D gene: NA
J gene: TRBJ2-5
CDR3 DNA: TGTGCCAGCAGTGAATCTTCGGAGACCCAGTACTTC
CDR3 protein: CASSESSETQYF

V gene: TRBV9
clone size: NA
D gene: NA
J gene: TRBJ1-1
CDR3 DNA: TGTGCCAGCAGCGTAGTGGGAGCGGCTGAAGCTTTCTTT
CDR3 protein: CASSVVGAAEAFF

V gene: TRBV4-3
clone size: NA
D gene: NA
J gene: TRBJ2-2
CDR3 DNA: TGCGCCAGCAGCCAAACAGAAACCACCGGGGAGCTGTTTTTT
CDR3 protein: CASSQTETTGELFF

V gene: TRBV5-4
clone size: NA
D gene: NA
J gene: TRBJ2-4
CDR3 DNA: TGTGCCAGCAGCTTGGCATCTGAAGTTGAAAACATTCAGTACTTC
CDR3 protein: CASSLASEVENIQYF

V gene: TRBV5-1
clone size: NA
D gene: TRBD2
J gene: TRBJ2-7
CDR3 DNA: TGCGCCAGCTCCTCCCCCGGGACAGGGGTTACCGGGACTAGCGGGAGAAACCCCTACGAGCAGTACTTC
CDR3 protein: CASSSPGTGVTGTSGRNPYEQYF

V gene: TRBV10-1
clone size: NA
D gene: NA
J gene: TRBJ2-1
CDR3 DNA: TGCGCCAGCAGTGAGAGCGGAACGGTGCAGTTCTTC
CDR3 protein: CASSESGTVQFF

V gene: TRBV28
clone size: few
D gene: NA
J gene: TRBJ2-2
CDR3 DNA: TGTGCCAGCAGTTCGTTGGGGGGTCGGCTGTTTTTT
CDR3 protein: CASSSLGGRLFF

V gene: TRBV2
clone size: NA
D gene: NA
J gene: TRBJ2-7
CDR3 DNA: TGTGCCAGCAGTGAAAACGGGGGGCGGGCCTACGAGCAGTACTTC
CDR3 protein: CASSENGGRAYEQYF